This T cell receptor beta chain was retrieved from a study of cytomegalovirus exposure and HLA in healthy donors. About this clone itself: The antigen is unknown.

General study points: Reportedly, fewer N-insertions than the approximately 690-donor mean appeared in an Asian-associated ancestry cluster in a later analysis. The dataset shows that most TCR sequences were rare, while some public TCRs occurred in many donors. Prior analysis indicated that the majority of TCR beta V segments exhibited productivity approximately 90% or approximately 30% of the time.

Germline V gene data show CDR1 as SGHRS and CDR2 as YFSETQ. The CDR3 spans 14 residues. The trim removed 5 bases at V and 4 bases at J, leaving 4 bases unmatched. Both 60 Vbeta primers and 13 Jbeta primers went into the PCR. Per the original methods: In a later analysis, around 87 million unique TCR beta chains included roughly 11 million shared by two or more donors. The table came from immunoSEQ multiplex PCR; TCRdb's copy has only in-frame clones and leaves some out. V, J and clone size are those of that table, while D and trimming were read from the DNA. The sample table includes some 20,000 clones.

The sequenced sample consisted of PBMCs. This sequence joins TRBV5-1 and TRBJ2-3; 10 bases match TRBD1. The receptor comes from a man aged 60 to 69 in good health and CMV-seropositive. CDR3: CASSSDRGADTQYF. The CDR3 DNA reads as TGCGCCAGCAGTTCGGACAGGGGGGCAGATACGCAGTATTTT.